The 29 T cell receptor beta chains presented below share a single source sample, sequenced in a study of blood T cell repertoires in COVID-19. The data were produced by immunoSEQ multiplex PCR, yet TCRdb's version contains in-frame clones alone and is incomplete. This repertoire shows some 280,000 clones, just under 85% found once; its top ten account for around 4.5%. What was sequenced was peripheral blood. The receptors shown here come from a woman aged 45-65 years with active or convalescent COVID-19.

This chain uses TRBV5-1 with TRBJ1-5; tentative D call: TRBD1 (5 bases). The CDR3 has 13 amino acids. V was cut by 4 bases and J by 6 bases, with 11 bases left in between. Germline lookup yields CDR1 SGHRS and CDR2 YFSETQ. The CDR3 here is CASSPAGSQPQHF. The CDR3 nucleotides read TGCGCCAGCAGCCCCGCAGGGTCTCAGCCCCAGCATTTT.

The V call is TRBV3-1 (or the pseudogene TRBV3-2), the J call TRBJ2-7, with D possibly matching TRBD2 (6 bases). Germline CDR1 reads LGHDT; CDR2 reads YNNKEL (reference sequence). Between the trimmed V and J ends, which lost 4 bases and 5 bases, there was a span of 12 bases. The CDR3 is made up of 13 amino acids. Here the CDR3 DNA reads TGTGCCAGCAGCCTGGGGTGGAGGGACGAGCAGTACTTC. Amino acids: CASSLGWRDEQYF.

The V gene is TRBV7-2, the J gene TRBJ1-5; 7 bases agree with TRBD1. The CDR3 runs to 14 residues. Germline assignment: CDR1 SGHTA and CDR2 FQGNSA. Losses at the gene ends were 5 bases for V and 7 bases for J; bases not matched to a gene: 8. CDR3 DNA: TGTGCCAGCAGCCCAGACAGGGATAGGCAGCCCCAGCATTTT. This encodes CASSPDRDRQPQHF.

The chain uses TRBV11-2 and TRBJ2-7; D unclear. The V gene's germline CDR1 is SGHAT and CDR2 FQNNGV. V was cut by 6 bases and J by 6 bases, with 9 bases left in between. CDR3 length equals 11 residues. The CDR3 sequence is CASSNPGEQYF. CDR3 nucleotide sequence: TGTGCCAGCAGTAACCCCGGCGAGCAGTACTTC.

The J gene is TRBJ1-3, the V gene TRBV20-1; no clear D gene. This CDR3 region has 11 residues. Germline-derived CDR1 and CDR2 are DFQATT and SNEGSKA (reference sequence). Trimming left V 1 base short and J 8 bases short, with 6 bases between. This CDR3 is CSARGGYTIYF. CDR3 coding DNA: TGCAGTGCTAGAGGAGGATACACCATATATTTT.

The chain recombines TRBV28 with TRBJ1-1; a weak D match, TRBD1 (6 bases). This CDR3 has 15 residues. Germline lookup yields CDR1 MDHEN and CDR2 SYDVKM. V was pared by 2 bases and J by 0 bases, with 10 bases between. The chain's CDR3 is CASSLGGAMNTEAFF. In DNA, the CDR3 is TGTGCCAGCAGTTTAGGGGGGGCGATGAACACTGAAGCTTTCTTT.

This clone was observed a handful of times. The chain uses TRBV27 and TRBJ2-7, with 10 bases aligning to TRBD1. CDR3 length: 15 residues. CDR1 MNHEY and CDR2 SMNVEV come from the germline V gene (reference sequence). J lost 2 bases, V lost 3 bases, and 4 bases had no gene match. The CDR3 is CASSFWTGGPYEQYF. Written as DNA, the CDR3 is TGTGCCAGCAGTTTCTGGACAGGGGGTCCCTACGAGCAGTACTTC.

The V and J genes are TRBV6-5 and TRBJ1-6; 9 bases match TRBD1. The V segment lost 6 bases and the J segment 11 bases; nucleotides outside the gene matches: 5. The germline V gene has CDR1 MNHEY and CDR2 SVGAGI. The CDR3 covers 13 residues. DNA for the CDR3: TGTGCCAGCAGGGGGACAGGGTCGACACCCCTCCACTTT. This codes for CASRGTGSTPLHF.

V usage is TRBV4-2 and J usage is TRBJ2-3; the match to TRBD1 covers 7 bases. CDR1 is LGHNA, CDR2 YNFKEQ, per germline. V shed 4 bases and J 0 bases; nucleotides not matched to a gene: 7. This CDR3 spans 16 amino acids. The CDR3 bases are TGTGCCAGCAGCCCAACGACAGGGTACAGCACAGATACGCAGTATTTT. Translation: CASSPTTGYSTDTQYF.

In this sample, this clone turned up a few times. The V gene is TRBV7-9, the J gene TRBJ1-3; 7 positions agree with TRBD1. Germline CDR1 and CDR2: SEHNR and FQNEAQ (reference sequence). Trimming removed 4 bases from V and 4 bases from J; junction bases left unmatched: 4. This CDR3 region has 14 residues. This chain's CDR3 is CASSSDRFGNTIYF. CDR3 DNA sequence: TGTGCCAGCAGCTCGGACAGGTTCGGAAACACCATATATTTT. Together with reference TRBV7-9 and TRBJ1-3, the CDR3 gives the full variable domain: DTGVSQNPRHKITKRGQNVTFRCDPISEHNRLYWYRQTLGQGPEFLTYFQNEAQLEKSRLLSDRFSAERPKGSFSTLEIQRTEQGDSAMYLCASSSDRFGNTIYFGEGSWLTVV.

This clone was counted a single time. The chain carries TRBV10-3 and TRBJ2-1; 9 bases map to TRBD2. There are 14 residues in the CDR3. The V and J ends lost 8 bases and 10 bases, in that order; junction bases with no gene match: 12. Germline V CDR1 and CDR2: ENHRY, SYGVKD. The CDR3 region is CAISRIAGAQEQFF. CDR3 in DNA: TGTGCCATCTCTCGAATAGCGGGAGCTCAGGAGCAGTTCTTC.

The V and J genes are TRBV3-1 (or the pseudogene TRBV3-2) and TRBJ1-1; tentative D call: TRBD1 (5 bases). The V end lost 4 bases, the J end lost 4 bases, and 16 bases lay between the germline ends. CDR3 size: 15 residues. CDR1 is LGHDT and CDR2 is YNNKEL in the germline V gene (reference sequence). In nucleotides, the CDR3 is TGTGCCAGCAGCCCCCAGGGCCGGGGGGGCACTGAAGCTTTCTTT. This codes for CASSPQGRGGTEAFF.

The chain has TRBV7-9 and TRBJ1-5; the D gene is possibly TRBD1 (5 bases). With 5 bases removed from V and 1 base from J, the gap between germline ends came to 15 bases. CDR1 and CDR2 from the germline V gene are SEHNR and FQNEAQ (reference sequence). There are 16 residues in the CDR3. CDR3 DNA: TGTGCCAGCAGCGCTACGCTGGGGGGAAGCAATCAGCCCCAGCATTTT. It translates to CASSATLGGSNQPQHF.

This clone has a handful of counts. CDR3 DNA sequence: TGTGCCAGCAGCTTCGACGGGACTCCCTACAATGAGCAGTTCTTC. Translated: CASSFDGTPYNEQFF. The genes are TRBV7-9 and TRBJ2-1, with D possibly TRBD2 on 6 matching bases. The CDR3 loop spans 15 amino acids. Germline V gene lookup returns CDR1 SEHNR and CDR2 FQNEAQ (reference sequence). V was pared by 3 bases and J by 2 bases, with 11 bases between.

The chain uses TRBV11-2 and TRBJ1-1; TRBD1 agrees at 7 bases. Germline loops: CDR1 SGHAT, CDR2 FQNNGV. The CDR3 sequence is 15 residues long. Trimming cost V 4 bases and J 5 bases; bases outside gene matches: 10. This chain's CDR3 is CASSSQAGGTTEAFF. CDR3 nucleotide sequence: TGTGCCAGCAGCTCACAGGCAGGGGGTACGACTGAAGCTTTCTTT.

The chain employs TRBV5-6 and TRBJ2-6; 7 positions match TRBD1. Unmatched junction bases numbered 3, after V lost 4 bases and J lost 2 bases. The CDR3 extends over 15 amino acids. CDR1 SGHDT and CDR2 YYEEEE come from the germline V gene. The CDR3 nucleotides are TGTGCCAGCAGCAGAACAGGGGCTGGGGCCAACGTCCTGACTTTC. This translates into CASSRTGAGANVLTF.

V usage is TRBV7-8 and J usage is TRBJ2-7; 7 bases are shared with TRBD2. V dropped 1 base and J dropped 3; count of bases not matched to a gene: 3. Germline CDR1 reads SGHVS; CDR2 reads FQNEAQ. The length of the CDR3 is 14 residues. The CDR3 region has the DNA TGTGCCAGCAGCTTAGTTAGCGGGCGCTACGAGCAGTACTTC. The encoded protein is CASSLVSGRYEQYF.

The V and J genes are TRBV5-1 and TRBJ1-1; unclear D gene. The CDR3 has 15 amino acids. Germline V gene data show CDR1 as SGHRS and CDR2 as YFSETQ. Trimming cost V 3 bases and J 6 bases, with 18 bases left between them. CDR3 sequence (DNA): TGCGCCAGCAGCTCGATCGGTCCTCTCGGGTCTGAAGCTTTCTTT. The encoded protein is CASSSIGPLGSEAFF. The whole variable domain, remainder taken from reference TRBV5-1 and TRBJ1-1, is KAGVTQTPRYLIKTRGQQVTLSCSPISGHRSVSWYQQTPGQGLQFLFEYFSETQRNKGNFPGRFSGRQFSNSRSEMNVSTLELGDSALYLCASSSIGPLGSEAFFGQGTRLTVV.

The rearrangement joins TRBV27 to TRBJ2-5; D might be TRBD2 (5 bases). The CDR3 totals 14 residues. In germline, CDR1 is MNHEY, CDR2 SMNVEV (reference sequence). V shed 5 bases and J shed 1 base, with 11 bases lying between them. The CDR3 DNA is TGTGCCAGCAGTCCGGCGGGCCTCCAAGAGACCCAGTACTTC. This encodes CASSPAGLQETQYF.

The table lists this clone with a count of one. V is TRBV7-2 and J is TRBJ2-2; maybe TRBD1 (5 bases). The germline CDR1 and CDR2 sequences are SGHTA and FQGNSA. CDR3 length equals 14 residues. V was trimmed by 2 bases and J by 6 bases, leaving 10 bases between them. The CDR3 DNA is TGTGCCAGCAGCTTATTCCAGGGCCCCGGGGAGCTGTTTTTT. Residues: CASSLFQGPGELFF.

V usage is TRBV6-5 and J usage is TRBJ1-2; TRBD1 agrees at 10 bases. J was trimmed by 8 bases and V by 2 bases; bases with no gene match: 8. The CDR3 is made up of 15 amino acids. The germline gives CDR1 MNHEY, CDR2 SVGAGI. The CDR3 DNA reads TGTGCCAGCAGTTACCGACAGGGGGCCGTGGGCGGCTACACCTTC. Translating it yields CASSYRQGAVGGYTF.

This clone was found a few times. J is TRBJ2-7 and V is TRBV7-2; TRBD2 is a possible D gene (5 bases). The CDR3 is 14 amino acids. Per the germline V gene, CDR1 is SGHTA and CDR2 is FQGNSA. The V gene lost 2 bases and the J gene lost 0 bases, with 8 bases spanning the gap. Here the CDR3 DNA reads TGTGCCAGCAGCTTAAGTGGAGGCTCCTACGAGCAGTACTTC. It yields the protein CASSLSGGSYEQYF.

This clone appeared a single time. The chain has TRBV25-1 and TRBJ2-1, with 12 bases that match TRBD2. This CDR3 is built from 15 residues. Germline V gives CDR1 MGHDK, CDR2 SYGVNS. The ends lost 4 bases at V and 9 bases at J; junction bases unmatched: 7. CDR3 DNA: TGTGCCAGCAGTGCTTCTAGCGGGAGGGCAGGTGAGCAGTTCTTC. Its protein is CASSASSGRAGEQFF.

The genes are TRBV10-3 and TRBJ1-4; TRBD1 matches at 8 bases. Per the germline V gene, CDR1 is ENHRY and CDR2 is SYGVKD. The CDR3 is 13 residues long. The J segment lost 6 bases and the V segment lost 6 bases, leaving 3 bases of the junction unmatched. CDR3: CAISPDRDEKLFF. The CDR3 bases are TGTGCCATCAGCCCGGACAGGGATGAAAAACTGTTTTTT.

This chain uses TRBV15 with TRBJ1-2, with unresolved D. Germline-derived CDR1 and CDR2 are LNHNV and YYDKDF (reference sequence). Trimming removed 0 bases from V and 3 bases from J, with 17 bases in between. This CDR3 is 17 amino acids long. The CDR3 coding sequence is TGTGCCACCAGCAGAGAGGGATCGAGAGGAGGAGACTATGGCTACACCTTC. Translated, it gives CATSREGSRGGDYGYTF.

V usage is TRBV28 and J usage is TRBJ2-1, with 9 nucleotides matching TRBD1. With 4 bases clipped from V and 7 bases from J, the junction kept 14 bases outside the gene matches. The CDR3 has 17 amino acids. CDR1 and CDR2 from the germline V gene are MDHEN and SYDVKM. The CDR3 here is CASSSTLRDRAFNEQFF. CDR3 DNA: TGTGCCAGCAGTTCGACCCTCCGGGACAGGGCGTTTAATGAGCAGTTCTTC.

The rearrangement links TRBV6-1 to TRBJ1-2; no reliable D call. The germline V and J ends were trimmed by 2 bases and 3 bases, with 25 bases remaining between them. Per germline, CDR1 MNHNS and CDR2 SASEGT. This CDR3 is 19 amino acids long. The CDR3 is CASSEFRGFLAVVHYGYTF. The CDR3 nucleotides are TGTGCCAGCAGTGAATTTAGAGGGTTCCTCGCAGTGGTGCACTATGGCTACACCTTC.

The chain is built from TRBV4-1 and TRBJ1-2, with a tentative D call TRBD1 (6 bases). CDR1 is MGHRA and CDR2 is YSYEKL in the germline V gene. This CDR3 region has 16 residues. V dropped 0 bases and J dropped 4 bases, with 15 bases sitting between them. The CDR3 coding sequence is TGCGCCAGCAGCCAAGATCATAACAGGGCCGGCTATGGCTACACCTTC. Translation gives CASSQDHNRAGYGYTF.

The chain employs TRBV6-1 and TRBJ1-2, with 7 nucleotides matching TRBD1. This CDR3 has 15 residues. The ends lost 1 base at V and 2 bases at J; junction bases unmatched: 4. Per germline, CDR1 MNHNS and CDR2 SASEGT. CDR3 residues: CASSEVGTVNYGYTF. CDR3 DNA sequence: TGTGCCAGCAGTGAAGTGGGGACAGTAAACTATGGCTACACCTTC.